These 27 T cell receptor beta chains originate from one sample sequenced in a study of T cells in Graves' hyperthyroidism and ophthalmopathy. Template material for amplifying TCR beta CDR3 regions consisted of RNA transcripts. Initially, a first-round RT-PCR of the TCR CDR3 employed the HTBI primer set. Using its own MiXCR run on the multiplex PCR reads, TCRdb lists one record per CDR3 protein. The sample includes approximately 640,000 distinct CDR3 sequences, roughly 17% of them seen just once. The sequenced material came from blood. These receptors were taken from a man aged 45-65 years with Graves' hyperthyroidism.

The rearrangement links TRBV19 to TRBJ1-4; D call uncertain. V lost 8 bases to trimming and J lost 7 bases, with 14 bases between them. The length of the CDR3 is 13 residues. Germline-derived CDR1 and CDR2 are LNHDA and SQIVND (reference sequence). CDR3 loop: CASFGDTSEKLFF. For the CDR3, the DNA is TGTGCCAGTTTCGGAGATACTTCTGAAAAACTGTTTTTT.

This clonotype was seen repeatedly, ten times or more. The genes are TRBV10-3 and TRBJ2-7, with D possibly matching TRBD1 (6 bases). The germline V gene encodes CDR1 ENHRY and CDR2 SYGVKD. V was pared by 2 bases and J by 5 bases, with 13 bases between. This CDR3 has 14 amino acids. The CDR3 nucleotides read TGTGCCATCAGTGAGGACGACAGGATTGACGAGCAGTACTTC. Protein: CAISEDDRIDEQYF.

This rearrangement joins TRBV24-1 to TRBJ1-2; 9 positions match TRBD1. The CDR3 is made up of 15 amino acids. V lost 4 bases to trimming and J lost 2 bases; unmatched junction nucleotides: 4. In germline, CDR1 is KGHDR, CDR2 SFDVKD. This chain's CDR3 is CATSDPDRGNYGYTF. CDR3 coding DNA: TGTGCCACCAGTGACCCCGACAGGGGGAACTATGGCTACACCTTC.

This clonotype was detected many times. The chain uses TRBV7-2 and TRBJ2-5; D is unclear. This CDR3 contains 15 residues. CDR1 and CDR2 (germline): SGHTA, FQGNSA. The V end lost 1 base, the J end lost 5 bases, and 14 bases lay between the germline ends. The CDR3 coding sequence is TGTGCCAGCAGCTTAGGCACTGCTATGGGGGAGACCCAGTACTTC. Amino acids: CASSLGTAMGETQYF.

This clonotype came up many times. The chain uses TRBV9 and TRBJ2-7, with 9 bases that match TRBD2. This CDR3 is built from 16 residues. Germline trimming cut 3 bases from V and 4 bases from J; bases unmatched to any gene: 11. Germline V CDR1 and CDR2: SGDLS, YYNGEE. The CDR3 protein is CASSEGAAGGPYEQYF. CDR3 DNA: TGTGCCAGCAGCGAGGGAGCGGCGGGAGGGCCATACGAGCAGTACTTC.

The sample holds many counts of this clonotype. The chain joins TRBV28 to TRBJ1-4; D uncertain. V was shortened by 9 bases and J by 8 bases, with 13 bases between the two germline ends. Looked up from germline, CDR1 is MDHEN and CDR2 is SYDVKM. The CDR3 runs 12 residues. CDR3 sequence (DNA): TGTGCCAGTACGCGATTGGGAGAAAAACTGTTTTTT. It yields the protein CASTRLGEKLFF.

This clonotype was seen many times. The V call is TRBV7-9, the J call TRBJ1-1; D gene uncertain. Between the trimmed V and J ends, which lost 5 bases and 3 bases, there was a span of 10 bases. The CDR3 is 13 residues long. Germline V gene data show CDR1 as SEHNR and CDR2 as FQNEAQ (reference sequence). The CDR3: CASSANLDTEAFF. In DNA, the CDR3 is TGTGCCAGCAGCGCAAACCTGGACACTGAAGCTTTCTTT.

This rearrangement joins TRBV5-1 to TRBJ2-5, with no clear D. Germline lookup yields CDR1 SGHRS and CDR2 YFSETQ. Trimming shortened V by 0 bases and J by 3 bases, and 9 bases separated the two germline ends. This CDR3 contains 14 residues. CDR3 bases: TGCGCCAGCAGCTTGGGTCGGGCGAAAGAGACCCAGTACTTC. Encoded protein: CASSLGRAKETQYF.

This clonotype was counted at least ten times. This rearrangement joins TRBV27 to TRBJ2-1; no firm D call. The CDR3 length is 16 residues. V shed 1 base and J shed 3 bases, with 13 bases lying between them. Per germline, CDR1 MNHEY and CDR2 SMNVEV (reference sequence). CDR3 nucleotide sequence: TGTGCCAGCAGTTTATGGCCCCCTGGGGACTACAATGAGCAGTTCTTC. As protein: CASSLWPPGDYNEQFF.

Many counts were recorded for this clonotype. The rearrangement joins TRBV29-1 to TRBJ2-7; D might be TRBD1 (6 bases). The CDR3 contains 14 residues. V lost 7 bases and J 2 bases, leaving 18 bases between the germline ends. CDR1 and CDR2 from the germline V gene are SQVTM and ANQGSEA. DNA of the CDR3: TGCAGCGCTGTACCGGACAGAGGCCCCTACGAGCAGTACTTC. Amino acids: CSAVPDRGPYEQYF.

This chain uses TRBV20-1 with TRBJ2-2; perhaps D is TRBD1 or TRBD2 (6 bases each). The germline V gene encodes CDR1 DFQATT and CDR2 SNEGSKA (reference sequence). V was shortened by 3 bases and J by 6 bases, with 11 bases between the two germline ends. The CDR3 contains 13 residues. The DNA of the CDR3 is TGCAGTGCTAGTCGGGGGCTGGCCGGGGAGCTGTTTTTT. Protein product: CSASRGLAGELFF.

This clonotype has only a few counts. This sequence may be a read error, since a much larger clone differs from it by one base. The J gene is TRBJ2-1, the V gene TRBV2; D unclear. Trimming removed 2 bases at V and 7 bases at J, with 9 bases between. Germline V gene lookup returns CDR1 SNHLY and CDR2 FYNNEI. The CDR3 length is 13 residues. The CDR3 reads CASSEMAMNEQFF. Here the CDR3 DNA reads TGTGCCAGCAGTGAAATGGCGATGAATGAGCAGTTCTTC.

The chain recombines TRBV25-1 with TRBJ2-4, with 8 bases aligning to TRBD1. The CDR3 runs 20 residues. CDR1 MGHDK and CDR2 SYGVNS come from the germline V gene. The junction had 16 bases not matched to a gene; V was cut back by 3 bases and J by 0 bases. This chain's CDR3 is CASSDREDREVGIAKNIQYF. The CDR3 nucleotides read TGTGCCAGCAGTGATAGGGAGGACAGGGAGGTGGGAATAGCCAAAAACATTCAGTACTTC.

CDR3 sequence: CSARGVAGGHSYEQYF. The DNA of the CDR3 is TGCAGTGCTAGAGGGGTAGCGGGGGGGCACTCCTACGAGCAGTACTTC. This chain connects TRBV20-1 to TRBJ2-7; 11 bases map to TRBD2. Germline CDR1 DFQATT, CDR2 SNEGSKA (reference sequence). J lost 0 bases, V lost 1 base, and 5 bases had no gene match. This CDR3 has 16 amino acids.

This clonotype was seen repeatedly, ten times or more. The chain is built from TRBV4-2 and TRBJ1-5; 10 nucleotides agree with TRBD1. Trimming removed 5 bases from V and 0 bases from J; junction bases left unmatched: 4. The CDR3 consists of 16 residues. Per the germline V gene, CDR1 is LGHNA and CDR2 is YNFKEQ. CDR3 DNA: TGTGCCAGCAGCGGACAGGGGGGATATAGCAATCAGCCCCAGCATTTT. Protein: CASSGQGGYSNQPQHF.

This chain uses TRBV3-1 with TRBJ2-1, with 10 bases matching TRBD2. This CDR3 is built from 16 residues. The germline gives CDR1 LGHDT, CDR2 YNNKEL (reference sequence). With V trimmed by 3 bases and J by 2 bases, 4 bases remained unmatched. CDR3 sequence: CASSQASGGTYNEQFF. DNA for the CDR3: TGTGCCAGCAGCCAGGCTAGCGGGGGTACCTACAATGAGCAGTTCTTC.

This clonotype came up a few times. The V gene is TRBV29-1, the J gene TRBJ2-1, with 14 bases fitting TRBD2. The CDR3 has 16 amino acids. V was pared by 1 base and J by 5 bases, with 4 bases of the junction left unmatched. Germline assignment: CDR1 SQVTM and CDR2 ANQGSEA. Here the CDR3 reads CSVEGPGLAGDNEQFF. Here the CDR3 DNA reads TGCAGCGTTGAAGGGCCGGGACTAGCGGGAGACAATGAGCAGTTCTTC.

This clonotype was recorded at least ten times. The CDR3 reads CASSVNPGTGDTEAFF. The CDR3 DNA sequence: TGTGCCAGCAGCGTAAACCCCGGGACGGGCGACACTGAAGCTTTCTTT. The rearrangement uses TRBV9 and TRBJ1-1; D is possibly TRBD1 (5 bases). Germline CDR1 is SGDLS and CDR2 is YYNGEE. V was cut by 1 base and J by 3 bases, with 16 bases left in between. The length of the CDR3 is 16 residues.

In this sample, this clonotype turned up many times. The chain recombines TRBV11-1 with TRBJ2-2; perhaps TRBD1 as D (6 bases). V was clipped by 2 bases and J by 4 bases, with 14 bases between them. CDR1 is SGHAT and CDR2 is FQDESV in the germline V gene (reference sequence). This CDR3 is built from 16 residues. CDR3 nucleotide sequence: TGTGCCAGCAGCTTAAGGTCAGGGGTGAGCACCGGGGAGCTGTTTTTT. It encodes CASSLRSGVSTGELFF.

In nucleotides, the CDR3 is TGCAGTGCTAGAGATAGACAGGGGGCCTCCTACGAGCAGTACTTC. Translating gives CSARDRQGASYEQYF. This sequence joins TRBV20-1 and TRBJ2-7, with 10 bases fitting TRBD1. Germline CDR1 is DFQATT and CDR2 is SNEGSKA (reference sequence). CDR3 length: 15 residues. The trim removed 0 bases at V and 0 bases at J, leaving 2 bases unmatched.

This clonotype was picked up many times. The chain is built from TRBV14 and TRBJ2-7; unclear D gene. The CDR3 runs to 17 residues. With 0 bases removed from V and 5 bases from J, the gap between germline ends came to 20 bases. Germline assignment: CDR1 SGHDN and CDR2 FVKESK. CDR3 coding DNA: TGTGCCAGCAGCCAAGATTGGTGGGTTCCAGGTATCAACGAGCAGTACTTC. Encoded protein: CASSQDWWVPGINEQYF.

In this sample, this clonotype turned up many times. J is TRBJ2-3 and V is TRBV28; the match to TRBD2 covers 7 bases. This CDR3 has 14 amino acids. Trimming cost V 4 bases and J 4 bases; bases outside gene matches: 5. Germline CDR1 reads MDHEN; CDR2 reads SYDVKM. The CDR3 loop is CASSSAGEADTQYF. The CDR3 region has the DNA TGTGCCAGCAGTTCCGCGGGAGAAGCAGATACGCAGTATTTT.

On this clonotype: A read error may explain this, as a much larger clone is one base away. This rearrangement joins TRBV24-1 to TRBJ2-2; TRBD1 agrees at 7 bases. The ends lost 4 bases at V and 3 bases at J; junction bases unmatched: 10. The CDR3 has 17 amino acids. The V gene's germline CDR1 is KGHDR and CDR2 SFDVKD. The CDR3 nucleotides read TGTGCCACCAGTGACTCAGGCAGGGGGACAGACACCGGGGAGCTGTTTTTT. Translating it yields CATSDSGRGTDTGELFF.

In its sample, this clonotype was seen many times. This chain joins TRBV2 and TRBJ2-1; 14 nucleotides agree with TRBD2. The CDR3 consists of 17 residues. Looked up from germline, CDR1 is SNHLY and CDR2 is FYNNEI. Trimming at V came to 7 bases and at J to 7 bases, leaving 12 bases not matched to a gene. CDR3 protein: CASTGLAGGPGKNEQFF. The CDR3 coding sequence is TGTGCCAGCACAGGACTAGCGGGAGGACCAGGAAAGAATGAGCAGTTCTTC.

The table lists this clonotype with a few counts. The CDR3 sequence is CASSYAISSSYEQYF. DNA of the CDR3: TGTGCCAGCAGTTACGCCATATCTAGCTCCTACGAGCAGTACTTC. This chain links TRBV6-6 with TRBJ2-7; no clear D gene. CDR1 and CDR2 from the germline V gene are MNHNY and SVGAGI (reference sequence). The CDR3 runs 15 residues. Deletions cut 2 bases from V and 0 bases from J, with 11 bases between.

This clonotype has at least ten counts. V and J are TRBV7-9 and TRBJ1-6; D is undetermined. CDR1 and CDR2 (germline): SEHNR, FQNEAQ (reference sequence). V lost 1 base and J 10 bases, leaving 5 bases between the germline ends. The CDR3 sequence is 12 residues long. The CDR3 coding sequence is TGTGCCAGCAGCTTAGATTGGTCACCCCTCCACTTT. It codes for CASSLDWSPLHF.

The chain joins TRBV4-1 to TRBJ1-6, with no clear D. The ends were cut back, 0 bases at V and 5 bases at J, with 17 bases in the middle. Per germline, CDR1 MGHRA and CDR2 YSYEKL. The CDR3 is 18 amino acids. This CDR3 is CASSQDFGRTDNNSPLHF. In nucleotides, the CDR3 is TGCGCCAGCAGCCAAGATTTCGGCCGGACGGATAATAATTCACCCCTCCACTTT.